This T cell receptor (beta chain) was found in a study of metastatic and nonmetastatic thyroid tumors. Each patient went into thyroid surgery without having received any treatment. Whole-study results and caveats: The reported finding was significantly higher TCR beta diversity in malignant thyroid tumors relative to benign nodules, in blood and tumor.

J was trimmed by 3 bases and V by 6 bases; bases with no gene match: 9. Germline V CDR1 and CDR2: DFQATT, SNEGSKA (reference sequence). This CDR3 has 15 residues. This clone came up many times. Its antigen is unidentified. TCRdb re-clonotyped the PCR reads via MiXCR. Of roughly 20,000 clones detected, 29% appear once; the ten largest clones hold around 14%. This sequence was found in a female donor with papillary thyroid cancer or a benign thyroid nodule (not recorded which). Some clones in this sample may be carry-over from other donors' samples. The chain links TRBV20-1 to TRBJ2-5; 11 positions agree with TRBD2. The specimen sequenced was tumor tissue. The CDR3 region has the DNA TGCAGTGCCAGGGCGGGACTAGCGGTTAAAGAGACCCAGTACTTC. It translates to CSARAGLAVKETQYF.